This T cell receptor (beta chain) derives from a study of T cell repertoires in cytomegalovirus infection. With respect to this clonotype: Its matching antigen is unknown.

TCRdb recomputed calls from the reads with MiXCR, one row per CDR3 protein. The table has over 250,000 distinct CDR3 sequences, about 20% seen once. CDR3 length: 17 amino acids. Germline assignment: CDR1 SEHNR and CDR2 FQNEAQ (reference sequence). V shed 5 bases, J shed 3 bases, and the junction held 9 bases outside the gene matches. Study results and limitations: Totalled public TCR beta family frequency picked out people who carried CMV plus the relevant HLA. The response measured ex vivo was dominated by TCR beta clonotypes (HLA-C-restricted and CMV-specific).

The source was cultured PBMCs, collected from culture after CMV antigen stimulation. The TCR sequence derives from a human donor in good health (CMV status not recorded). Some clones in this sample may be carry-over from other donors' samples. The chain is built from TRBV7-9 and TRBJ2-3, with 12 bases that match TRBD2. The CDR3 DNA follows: TGTGCCAGCAGCCGAAGACTAGCGGGAGATGGGACAGATACGCAGTATTTT. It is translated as CASSRRLAGDGTDTQYF.